The 3 T cell receptor beta chains below were found in one sample sequenced in a study of read filtering for tumor transcriptome and immune sequencing. From 300 to 400 ng of RNA, a library with molecular barcoded alpha/delta and beta/gamma adaptors was made. Each CDR3 protein is one row after TCRdb ran MiXCR on the reads. The sample has roughly 60,000 distinct CDR3 sequences, around a fifth seen once; the top ten hold 17%. The material sequenced was a population of CD138-negative cells sorted from bone marrow. All receptors derive from a donor aged 40 or older with multiple myeloma.

Many counts were recorded for this clonotype. As DNA, the CDR3 is TGTGCCAGCAACTCCGTCCTTGACAGAAACAATGAGCAGTTCTTC. As protein: CASNSVLDRNNEQFF. This chain connects TRBV5-4 to TRBJ2-1; D may be TRBD1 (5 bases). Germline CDR1 SGHNT, CDR2 YYREEE (reference sequence). Trimming removed 6 bases from V and 5 bases from J, with 18 bases in between. The CDR3 runs 15 residues.

The chain carries TRBV7-8 and TRBJ2-3; 13 nucleotides match TRBD2. Germline V gene sequence: CDR1 SGHVS, CDR2 FQNEAQ. CDR3 length: 17 residues. The V segment lost 7 bases and the J segment 5 bases; nucleotides outside the gene matches: 12. Here the CDR3 DNA reads TGTGCCAGCATTCTAGCGGGACTAGCGGGGTTAGGAGATACGCAGTATTTT. Protein: CASILAGLAGLGDTQYF.

To note about this clonotype: A much larger clonotype is one base distant, so this may be a read error. The chain joins TRBV19 to TRBJ2-7, with TRBD1 as a possible D gene (5 bases). The CDR3 covers 15 residues. The germline V gene has CDR1 LNHDA and CDR2 SQIVND (reference sequence). The DNA for the CDR3 is TGTGCCAGTAGTATAGCCCGGACACCTTCCTACAAGCAGTACTTC. This translates into CASSIARTPSYKQYF. The variable domain in full, with the rest retrieved from reference TRBV19 and TRBJ2-7, is DGGITQSPKYLFRKEGQNVTLSCEQNLNHDAMYWYRQDPGQGLRLIYYSQIVNDFQKGDIAEGYSVSREKKESFPLTVTSAQKNPTAFYLCASSIARTPSYKQYFGPGTRLTVT.